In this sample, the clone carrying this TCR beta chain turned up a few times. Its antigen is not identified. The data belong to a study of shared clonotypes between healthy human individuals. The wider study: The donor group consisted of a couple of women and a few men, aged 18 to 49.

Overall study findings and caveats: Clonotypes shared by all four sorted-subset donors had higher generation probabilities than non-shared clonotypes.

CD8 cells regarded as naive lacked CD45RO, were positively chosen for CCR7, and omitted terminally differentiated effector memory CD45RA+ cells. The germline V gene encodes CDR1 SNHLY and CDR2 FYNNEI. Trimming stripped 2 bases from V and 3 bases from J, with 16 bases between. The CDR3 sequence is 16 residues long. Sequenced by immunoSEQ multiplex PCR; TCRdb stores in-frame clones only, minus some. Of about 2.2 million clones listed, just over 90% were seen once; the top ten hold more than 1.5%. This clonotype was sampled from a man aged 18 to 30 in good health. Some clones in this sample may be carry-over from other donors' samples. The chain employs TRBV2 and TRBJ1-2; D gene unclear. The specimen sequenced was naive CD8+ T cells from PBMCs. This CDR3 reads CASSENLSPRDYGYTF. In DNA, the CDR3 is TGTGCCAGCAGTGAAAACTTGTCCCCCAGAGACTATGGCTACACCTTC.